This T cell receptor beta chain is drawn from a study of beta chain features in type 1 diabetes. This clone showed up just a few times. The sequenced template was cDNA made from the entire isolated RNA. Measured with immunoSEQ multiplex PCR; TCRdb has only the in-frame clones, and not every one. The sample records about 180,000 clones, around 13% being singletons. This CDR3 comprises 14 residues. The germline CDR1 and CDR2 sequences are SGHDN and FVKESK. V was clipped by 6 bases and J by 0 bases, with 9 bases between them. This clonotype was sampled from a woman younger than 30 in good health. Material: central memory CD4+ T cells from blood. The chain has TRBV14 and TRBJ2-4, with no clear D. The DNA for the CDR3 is TGTGCCAGCAGTCACAGCTTAGCCAAAAACATTCAGTACTTC. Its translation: CASSHSLAKNIQYF.